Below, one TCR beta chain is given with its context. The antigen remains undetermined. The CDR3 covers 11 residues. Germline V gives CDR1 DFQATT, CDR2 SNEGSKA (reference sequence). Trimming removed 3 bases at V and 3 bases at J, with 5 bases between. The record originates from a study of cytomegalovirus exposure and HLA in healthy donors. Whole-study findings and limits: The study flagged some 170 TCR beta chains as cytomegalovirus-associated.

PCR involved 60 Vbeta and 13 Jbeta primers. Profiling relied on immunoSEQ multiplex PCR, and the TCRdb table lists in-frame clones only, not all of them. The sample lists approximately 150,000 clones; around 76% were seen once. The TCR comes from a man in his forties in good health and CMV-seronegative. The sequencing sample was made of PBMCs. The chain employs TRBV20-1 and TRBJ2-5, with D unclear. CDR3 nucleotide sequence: TGCAGTGCTAGTGCGGAAGAGACCCAGTACTTC. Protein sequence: CSASAEETQYF.